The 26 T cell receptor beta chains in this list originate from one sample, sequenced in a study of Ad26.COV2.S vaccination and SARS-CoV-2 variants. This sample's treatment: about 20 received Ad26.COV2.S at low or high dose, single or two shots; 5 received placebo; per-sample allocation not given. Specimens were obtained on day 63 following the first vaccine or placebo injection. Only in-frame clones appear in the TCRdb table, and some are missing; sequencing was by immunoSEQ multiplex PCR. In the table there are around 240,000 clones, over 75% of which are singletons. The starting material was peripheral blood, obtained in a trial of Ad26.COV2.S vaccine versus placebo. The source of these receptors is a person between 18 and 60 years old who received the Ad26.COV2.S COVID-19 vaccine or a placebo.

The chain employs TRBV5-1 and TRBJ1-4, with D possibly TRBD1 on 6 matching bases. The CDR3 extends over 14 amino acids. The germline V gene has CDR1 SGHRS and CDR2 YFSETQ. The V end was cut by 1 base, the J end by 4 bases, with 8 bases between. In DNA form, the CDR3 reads TGCGCCAGCAGCTTGAGGGGGTTTAATGAAAAACTGTTTTTT. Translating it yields CASSLRGFNEKLFF.

The CDR3 region has the DNA TGCGCCAGCAGCTTGAGGACAGGCACCTACGAGCAGTACTTC. Translated, it gives CASSLRTGTYEQYF. This chain uses TRBV5-1 with TRBJ2-7; the match to TRBD1 covers 7 bases. Germline trimming cut 1 base from V and 2 bases from J; bases unmatched to any gene: 3. The germline CDR1 and CDR2 sequences are SGHRS and YFSETQ. The CDR3 spans 14 residues. Looking up the rest from reference TRBV5-1 and TRBJ2-7 gives the full variable domain: KAGVTQTPRYLIKTRGQQVTLSCSPISGHRSVSWYQQTPGQGLQFLFEYFSETQRNKGNFPGRFSGRQFSNSRSEMNVSTLELGDSALYLCASSLRTGTYEQYFGPGTRLTVT.

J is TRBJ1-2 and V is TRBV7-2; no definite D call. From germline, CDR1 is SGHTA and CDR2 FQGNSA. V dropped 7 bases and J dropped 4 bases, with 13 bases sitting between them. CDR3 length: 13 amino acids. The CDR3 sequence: CASISNLAYGYTF. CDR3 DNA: TGTGCCAGCATCTCGAACCTGGCCTATGGCTACACCTTC.

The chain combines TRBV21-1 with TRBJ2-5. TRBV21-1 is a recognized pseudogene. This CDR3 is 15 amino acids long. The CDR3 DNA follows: TGTGCCAGCAGCCAAAATGGTAGGGACCAAGAGACCCAGTACTTC. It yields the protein CASSQNGRDQETQYF.

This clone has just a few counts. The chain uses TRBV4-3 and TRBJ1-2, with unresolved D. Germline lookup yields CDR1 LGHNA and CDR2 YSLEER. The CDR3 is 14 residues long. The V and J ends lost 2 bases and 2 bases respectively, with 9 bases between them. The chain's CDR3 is CASSQRQTNYGYTF. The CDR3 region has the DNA TGCGCCAGCAGCCAACGCCAGACCAACTATGGCTACACCTTC.

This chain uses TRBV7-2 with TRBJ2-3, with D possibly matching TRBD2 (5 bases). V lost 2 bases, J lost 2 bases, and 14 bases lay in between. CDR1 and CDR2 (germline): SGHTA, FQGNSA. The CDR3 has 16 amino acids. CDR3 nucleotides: TGTGCCAGCAGCTTACCCAGCGGCCGGGCCACAGATACGCAGTATTTT. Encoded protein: CASSLPSGRATDTQYF.

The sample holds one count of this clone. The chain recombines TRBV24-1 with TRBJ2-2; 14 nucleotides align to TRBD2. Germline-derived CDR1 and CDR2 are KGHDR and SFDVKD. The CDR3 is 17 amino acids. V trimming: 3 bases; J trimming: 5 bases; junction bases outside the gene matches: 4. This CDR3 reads CATSDPRTSGRTGELFF. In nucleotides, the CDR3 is TGTGCCACCAGTGATCCTCGGACTAGCGGGAGGACCGGGGAGCTGTTTTTT.

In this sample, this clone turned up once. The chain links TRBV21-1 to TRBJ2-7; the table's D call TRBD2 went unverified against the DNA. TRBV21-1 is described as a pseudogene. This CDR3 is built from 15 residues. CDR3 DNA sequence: TGTGCCAGCAGCAAAGATGACTACTGGGCCTACGAGCAGTACTTC. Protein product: CASSKDDYWAYEQYF.

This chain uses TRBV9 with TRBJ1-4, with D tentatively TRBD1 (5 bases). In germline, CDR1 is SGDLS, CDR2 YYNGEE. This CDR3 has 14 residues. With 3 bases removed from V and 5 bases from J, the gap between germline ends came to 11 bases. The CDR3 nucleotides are TGTGCCAGCAGCGAGGCAGGGCCCAATGAAAAACTGTTTTTT. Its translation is CASSEAGPNEKLFF.

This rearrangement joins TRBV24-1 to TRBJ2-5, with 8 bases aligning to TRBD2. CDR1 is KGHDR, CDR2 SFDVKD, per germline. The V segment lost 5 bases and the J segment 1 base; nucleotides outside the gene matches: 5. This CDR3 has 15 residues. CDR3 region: CATSVASGSQETQYF. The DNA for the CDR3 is TGTGCCACCAGTGTGGCTAGCGGGTCCCAAGAGACCCAGTACTTC.

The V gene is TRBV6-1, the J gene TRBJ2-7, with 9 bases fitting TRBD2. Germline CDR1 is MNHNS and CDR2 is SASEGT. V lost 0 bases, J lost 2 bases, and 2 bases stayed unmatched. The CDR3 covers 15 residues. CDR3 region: CASSEARGGTYEQYF. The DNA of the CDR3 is TGTGCCAGCAGTGAAGCGCGGGGGGGGACCTACGAGCAGTACTTC.

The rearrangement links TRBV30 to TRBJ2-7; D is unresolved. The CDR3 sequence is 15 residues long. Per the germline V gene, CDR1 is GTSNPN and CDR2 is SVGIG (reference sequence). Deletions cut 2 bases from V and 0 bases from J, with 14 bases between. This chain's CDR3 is CAWSNLRMTSYEQYF. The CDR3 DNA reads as TGTGCCTGGAGTAACTTGAGGATGACCTCCTACGAGCAGTACTTC.

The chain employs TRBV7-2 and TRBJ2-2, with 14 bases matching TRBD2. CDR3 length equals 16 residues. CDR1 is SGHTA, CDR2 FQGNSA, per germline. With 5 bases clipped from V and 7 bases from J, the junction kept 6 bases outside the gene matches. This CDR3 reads CASSPGLAGVNGELFF. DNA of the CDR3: TGTGCCAGCAGCCCGGGACTAGCGGGAGTAAACGGGGAGCTGTTTTTT.

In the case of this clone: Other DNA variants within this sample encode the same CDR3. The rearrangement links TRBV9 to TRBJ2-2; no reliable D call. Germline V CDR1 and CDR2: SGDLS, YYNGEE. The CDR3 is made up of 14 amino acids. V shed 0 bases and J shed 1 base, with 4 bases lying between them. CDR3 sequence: CASSVEWNTGELFF. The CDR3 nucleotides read TGTGCCAGCAGCGTAGAATGGAACACCGGGGAGCTGTTTTTT. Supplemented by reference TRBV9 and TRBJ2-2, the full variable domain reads DSGVTQTPKHLITATGQRVTLRCSPRSGDLSVYWYQQSLDQGLQFLIQYYNGEERAKGNILERFSAQQFPDLHSELNLSSLELGDSALYFCASSVEWNTGELFFGEGSRLTVL.

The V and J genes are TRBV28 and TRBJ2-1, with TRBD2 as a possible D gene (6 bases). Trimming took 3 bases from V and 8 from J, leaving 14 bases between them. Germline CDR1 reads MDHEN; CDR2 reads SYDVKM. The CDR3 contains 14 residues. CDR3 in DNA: TGTGCCAGCAGTTTTATCGGGAGAGGAGATGAGCAGTTCTTC. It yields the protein CASSFIGRGDEQFF.

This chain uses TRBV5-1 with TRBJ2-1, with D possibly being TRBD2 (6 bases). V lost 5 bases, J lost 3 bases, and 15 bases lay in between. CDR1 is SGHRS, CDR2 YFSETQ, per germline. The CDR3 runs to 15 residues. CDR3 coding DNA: TGCGCCAGCAGTATAACCCAGACTAGCTACAATGAGCAGTTCTTC. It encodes CASSITQTSYNEQFF.

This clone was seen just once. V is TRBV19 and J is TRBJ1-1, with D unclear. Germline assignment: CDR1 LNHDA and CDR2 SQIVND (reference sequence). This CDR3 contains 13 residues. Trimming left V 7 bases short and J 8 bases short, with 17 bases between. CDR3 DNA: TGTGCCAGTACTTACAATACAGAAAGAGAAGCTTTCTTT. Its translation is CASTYNTEREAFF.

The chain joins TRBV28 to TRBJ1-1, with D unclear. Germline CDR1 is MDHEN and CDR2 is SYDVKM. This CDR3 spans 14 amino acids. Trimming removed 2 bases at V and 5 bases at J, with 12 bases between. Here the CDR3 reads CASSLPSPSTEAFF. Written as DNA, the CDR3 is TGTGCCAGCAGTTTACCGAGCCCCTCGACTGAAGCTTTCTTT.

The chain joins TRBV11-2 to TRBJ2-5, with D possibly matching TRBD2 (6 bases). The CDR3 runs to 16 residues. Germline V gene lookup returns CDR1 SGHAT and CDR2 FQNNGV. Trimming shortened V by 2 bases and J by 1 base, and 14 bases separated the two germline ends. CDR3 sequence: CASSLWGSGLQETQYF. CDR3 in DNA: TGTGCCAGCAGCTTATGGGGGAGCGGGCTCCAAGAGACCCAGTACTTC.

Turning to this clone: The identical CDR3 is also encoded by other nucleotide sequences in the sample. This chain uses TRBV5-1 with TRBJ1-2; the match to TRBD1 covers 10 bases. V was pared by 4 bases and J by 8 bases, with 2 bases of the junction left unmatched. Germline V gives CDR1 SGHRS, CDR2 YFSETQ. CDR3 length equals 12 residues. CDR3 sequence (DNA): TGCGCCAGCAGCCCGGGACAGGGGGGCTACACCTTC. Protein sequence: CASSPGQGGYTF.

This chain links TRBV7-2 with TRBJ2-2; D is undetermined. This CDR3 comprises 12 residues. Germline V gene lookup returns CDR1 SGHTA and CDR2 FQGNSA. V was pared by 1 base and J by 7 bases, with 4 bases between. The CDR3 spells CASSLVGGELFF. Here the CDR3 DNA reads TGTGCCAGCAGCTTAGTCGGCGGGGAGCTGTTTTTT. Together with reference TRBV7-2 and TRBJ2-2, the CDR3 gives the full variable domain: GAGVSQSPSNKVTEKGKDVELRCDPISGHTALYWYRQSLGQGLEFLIYFQGNSAPDKSGLPSDRFSAERTGGSVSTLTIQRTQQEDSAVYLCASSLVGGELFFGEGSRLTVL.

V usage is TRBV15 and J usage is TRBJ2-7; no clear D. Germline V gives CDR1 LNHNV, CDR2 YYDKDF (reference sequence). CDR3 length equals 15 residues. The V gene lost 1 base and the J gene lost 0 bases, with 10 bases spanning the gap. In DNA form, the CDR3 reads TGTGCCACCAGCAGAGGAGTAAGTTCCTCCTACGAGCAGTACTTC. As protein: CATSRGVSSSYEQYF.

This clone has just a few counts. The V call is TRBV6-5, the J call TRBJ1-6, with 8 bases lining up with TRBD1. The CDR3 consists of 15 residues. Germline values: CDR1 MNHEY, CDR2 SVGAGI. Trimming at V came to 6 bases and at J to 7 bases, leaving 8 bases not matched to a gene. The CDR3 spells CASSGDRDRNSPLHF. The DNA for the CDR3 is TGTGCCAGCAGCGGTGACCGGGACAGGAATTCACCCCTCCACTTT.

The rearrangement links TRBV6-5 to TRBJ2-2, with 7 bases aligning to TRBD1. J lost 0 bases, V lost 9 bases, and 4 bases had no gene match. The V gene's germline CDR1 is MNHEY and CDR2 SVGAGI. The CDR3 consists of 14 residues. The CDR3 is CASLDRANTGELFF. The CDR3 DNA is TGTGCCAGTTTAGACAGGGCGAACACCGGGGAGCTGTTTTTT.

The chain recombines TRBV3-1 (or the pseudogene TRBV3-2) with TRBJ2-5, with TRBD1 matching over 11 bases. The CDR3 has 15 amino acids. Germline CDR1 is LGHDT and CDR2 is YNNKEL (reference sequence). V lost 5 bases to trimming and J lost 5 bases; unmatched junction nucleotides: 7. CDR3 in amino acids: CASSSADRGLETQYF. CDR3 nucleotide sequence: TGTGCCAGCAGCTCCGCGGACAGGGGGCTTGAGACCCAGTACTTC.

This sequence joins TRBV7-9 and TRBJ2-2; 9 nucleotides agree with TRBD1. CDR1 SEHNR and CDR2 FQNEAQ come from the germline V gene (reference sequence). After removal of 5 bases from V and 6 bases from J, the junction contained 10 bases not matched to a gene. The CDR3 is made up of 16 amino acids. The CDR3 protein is CASSPRDRVGSGELFF. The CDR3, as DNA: TGTGCCAGCAGCCCCCGGGACAGGGTGGGTTCCGGGGAGCTGTTTTTT.